Sequencing of this T cell receptor (beta chain) was carried out in a study of molecular identifiers for immune sequencing clone quantification listed by TCRdb under 2018. Notes on the research overall: For a replicate experiment, RNA from around 20,000 or 100,000 naive CD8 T cells was divided into five aliquots, of which four were sequenced. This methods study benchmarked molecular-identifier clustering-based TCR repertoire sequencing (MIDCIRS) and TCR RNA copy counting, using CD8 T cells to do so.

The method behind the library was PCR. The sample was run on an Illumina HiSeq 4000. Bulk TCR libraries were generated as previously described, with the TCR primers listed in Table S5 used. Total RNA was purified with the Qiagen AllPrep DNA/RNA kit. Reads from multiple sequencing runs of the same library were pooled before analysis. The original methods were these. Reads were retained only if an exact TCR constant sequence was present, and the retained reads were trimmed to 150 nt and grouped according to their 12-nt molecular barcodes. Reads inside each barcode group were sub-clustered using a 15% Levenshtein threshold, and a quality-weighted consensus sequence was constructed for each RNA molecule. Non-functional sequences were filtered out, along with any lower-count sequence sitting one edit away from another sequence. Based on a fit of two negative binomial distributions, barcode sub-clusters having less than 20% of the maximum read count were discarded. TCRdb trimmed the raw reads at Q25, called clones with MiXCR and kept productive beta chains. Every CDR3 protein is listed once, alongside the most common genes and DNA of its rows. For this entry, the V and J calls and clone size follow TCRdb and not the study's own pipeline. The sample yields approximately 63,000 distinct CDR3 sequences; 15% to 20% were counted once. About 1.5% of the sample belongs to the ten largest clones.

Taken from cysteine to phenylalanine, the CDR3 has 13 residues. The CDR3 DNA has 39 bases and is translated from base 1. CDR1 SQVTM and CDR2 ANQGSEA are derived from the germline V gene. V sheds 0 bases and J sheds 6 bases, leaving 9 bases between their ends. Paper-wide results and their limitations: Spiked-in Jurkat TCR RNA (approximately 10 copies' worth), which is not part of the donor repertoire, was contained in the naive libraries. Even against a background of about a million naive CD8 T cells, spiked-in Jurkat TCR RNA amounting to a single cell's worth was reported to be detectable. When barcode sub-clustering was left out, chimeric consensus sequences inflated TCR diversity, with chimeras reaching as high as 47%. Clones above 20 RNA copies held over 97% of molecules in CMV-specific effector cells but under 1% in naive cells. Approximately 2.7 recovered TCR RNA copies per cell were obtained by modeling, versus roughly 9.1 by digital PCR, implying a capture efficiency of 30% to 35%. Identical TCR molecules sharing a barcode could cause highly expanded clone sizes to be underestimated.

Naive CD8 T cell libraries were made from roughly 20,000 to 1,000,000 sorted cells using 10%, 30% or 50% of purified RNA. On a BD FACSAria II, naive CD8 T cells were FACS-sorted as CD8+CD4-CCR7+CD45RA+ and collected into RLT Plus buffer. To test detection sensitivity, Jurkat RNA equal to approximately ten TCR copies was added to samples of roughly 18,000-1,100,000 naive CD8 T cells. Enrichment of CD8 T cells was done with RosetteSep CD8+ T Cell Enrichment Cocktail plus Ficoll-Paque, and ACK red cell lysis came afterward. This clonotype was recorded at least ten times. The clone's antigen remains unknown. Nothing much larger sits one base from this clone, and base qualities are not available.

The sequence derives from a human donor in good health. Some libraries in this study had Jurkat cell RNA spiked in. Sequencing used naive CD8+ T cells from blood, with Jurkat cell RNA spiked in. What this sample's cell subset or site label stands for: FACS-sorted CD8+CD4-CCR7+CD45RA+ naive T cells. The chain is assembled from TRBV29-1 and TRBJ1-5, with a tentative D gene TRBD1 over 6 matching bases. The DNA sequence reads TGCAGCGTTGAAGAGGGGGCAGGTCAGCCCCAGCATTTT. It codes for CSVEEGAGQPQHF.